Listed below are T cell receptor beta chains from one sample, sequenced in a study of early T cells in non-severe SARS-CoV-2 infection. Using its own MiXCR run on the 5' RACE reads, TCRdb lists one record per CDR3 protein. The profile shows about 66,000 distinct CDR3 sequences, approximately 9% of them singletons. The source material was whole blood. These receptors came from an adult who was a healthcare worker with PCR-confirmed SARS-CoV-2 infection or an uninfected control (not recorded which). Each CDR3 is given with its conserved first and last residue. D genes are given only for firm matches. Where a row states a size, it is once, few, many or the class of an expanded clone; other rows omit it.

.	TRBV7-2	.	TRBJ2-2	TGTGCCAGCAGCCGATTTACCAACACCGGGGAGCTGTTTTTT	CASSRFTNTGELFF
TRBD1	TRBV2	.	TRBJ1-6	TGTGCCAGCAGTGATACGGGACAGGCCAAAGGACCCCTCCACTTT	CASSDTGQAKGPLHF
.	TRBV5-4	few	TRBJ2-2	TGTGCCAGCAGCTTGGGCTGGGGGTCGAACACCGGGGAGCTGTTTTTT	CASSLGWGSNTGELFF
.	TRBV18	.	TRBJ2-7	TGTGCCAGCTCGGGTTGGGAAGACGAGCAGTACTTC	CASSGWEDEQYF
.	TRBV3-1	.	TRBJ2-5	TGTGCCAGCAGCCAGGACGGTCATGAGACCCAGTACTTC	CASSQDGHETQYF
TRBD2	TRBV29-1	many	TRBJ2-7	TGCAGCGTTGAACTGGCAGCGGGAGTTTCCGAGCAGTACTTC	CSVELAAGVSEQYF
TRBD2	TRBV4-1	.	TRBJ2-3	TGCGCCAGCAGCCCCAGACTAGCGGGAGCGGATACGCAGTATTTT	CASSPRLAGADTQYF
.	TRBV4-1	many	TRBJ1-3	TGCGCCAGCAGCCAGACCGGGACGGGAGGGGGAAACACCATATATTTT	CASSQTGTGGGNTIYF
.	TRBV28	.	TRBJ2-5	TGTGCCAGCAGTTTGGTGGGCCAAACTCAAGAGACCCAGTACTTC	CASSLVGQTQETQYF
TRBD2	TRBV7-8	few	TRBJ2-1	TGTGCCAGCAGCTTTACAAGGACTAGCGGGAGCTCCTACAATGAGCAGTTCTTC	CASSFTRTSGSSYNEQFF
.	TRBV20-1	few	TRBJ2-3	TGCAGCAAACCGGGAAGCACAGATACGCAGTATTTT	CSKPGSTDTQYF
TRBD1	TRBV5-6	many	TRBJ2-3	TGTGCCAGCAGCTTGGGCGGACAGGGGATAGATACGCAGTATTTT	CASSLGGQGIDTQYF
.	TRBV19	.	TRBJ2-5	TGTGCCAGTAGTATATCCGTACAGGGCCAAGAGACCCAGTACTTC	CASSISVQGQETQYF
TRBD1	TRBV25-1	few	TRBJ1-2	TGTGCCTGCTCCGGGACAGGGAAAGGCTACACCTTC	CACSGTGKGYTF
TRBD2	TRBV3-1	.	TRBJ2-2	TGTGCCAGCAGCCAAGAGCGCGGTTCGCTAGCGGGAGGGCCCGGGGAGCTGTTTTTT	CASSQERGSLAGGPGELFF
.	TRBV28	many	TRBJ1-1	TGTGCCAGCAGTTTACAGGTCGCCACTGAAGCTTTCTTT	CASSLQVATEAFF
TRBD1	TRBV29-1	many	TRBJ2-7	TGCAGCGTCGCAAAGAACCGGGACAGCTACGAGCAGTACTTC	CSVAKNRDSYEQYF
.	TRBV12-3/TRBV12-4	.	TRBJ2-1	TGTGCCAGCAGTCCTGGGACAATTTACAATGAGCAGTTCTTC	CASSPGTIYNEQFF
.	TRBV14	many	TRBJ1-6	TGTGCCAGCAGCCAAGATGGGCATCTAAGTAATTCACCCCTCCACTTT	CASSQDGHLSNSPLHF
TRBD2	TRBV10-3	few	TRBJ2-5	TGTGCCATCAGTGCTGGGACTAGCGCCTTCCAAGAGACCCAGTACTTC	CAISAGTSAFQETQYF
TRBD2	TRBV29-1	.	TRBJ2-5	TGCAGCGTTGAAGGACTAGCGGGAGTTGAGACCCAGTACTTC	CSVEGLAGVETQYF
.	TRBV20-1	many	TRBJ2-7	TGCAGTGCTAGAGATCGGAAATCTCCCCGTTTAATCTACGAGCAGTACTTC	CSARDRKSPRLIYEQYF
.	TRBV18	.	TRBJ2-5	TGTGCCAGCTCCCCGGAAACCGAGACCCAGTACTTC	CASSPETETQYF
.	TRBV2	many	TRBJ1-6	TGTGCCAGCAGTGGCAGGGAATCTTCACCCCTCCACTTT	CASSGRESSPLHF
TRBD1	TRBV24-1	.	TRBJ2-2	TGTGCCACCAGTGATTTGCAACAGGGGGACACCGGGGAGCTGTTTTTT	CATSDLQQGDTGELFF
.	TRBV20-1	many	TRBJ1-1	TGCAGTGCCACCGGGCAGTTTACGACTGAAGCTTTCTTT	CSATGQFTTEAFF
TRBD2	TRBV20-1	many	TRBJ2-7	TGCAGTGCTAGCCGGCCTAGCGGCTACGAGCAGTACTTC	CSASRPSGYEQYF
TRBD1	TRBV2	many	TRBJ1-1	TGTGCCAGCAACCCCGGGCAGGGGGGAACTGAAGCTTTCTTT	CASNPGQGGTEAFF
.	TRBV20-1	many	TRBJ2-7	TGCAGTGCTAGAGATAGTGATTTGGCTCTCTCCTACGAGCAGTACTTC	CSARDSDLALSYEQYF
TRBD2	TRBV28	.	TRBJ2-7	TGTGCCAGCAGTTTGACGGGAGGGAAACACGAGCAGTACTTC	CASSLTGGKHEQYF
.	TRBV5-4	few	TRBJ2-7	TGTGCCAGCAGCTCGGGACTTCAGCCCTACGAGCAGTACTTC	CASSSGLQPYEQYF
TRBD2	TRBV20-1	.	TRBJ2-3	TGCAGTGCTAGACGGAACCTCCTAGCGGGGTCCACAGATACGCAGTATTTT	CSARRNLLAGSTDTQYF
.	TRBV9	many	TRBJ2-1	TGTGCCAGCAGCGTACAGGTGCCGCTTCCGTTCTTC	CASSVQVPLPFF
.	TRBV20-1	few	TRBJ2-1	TGCAGTGCTCATTCCGGGACTGGCTCCTACAATGAGCAGTTCTTC	CSAHSGTGSYNEQFF
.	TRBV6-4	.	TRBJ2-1	TGTGCCAGCAGTGAGTTAGTTGCGGGACACAATGAGCAGTTCTTC	CASSELVAGHNEQFF
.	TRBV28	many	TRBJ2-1	TGTGCCAGCAGTGGATATGTCAATGAGCAGTTCTTC	CASSGYVNEQFF
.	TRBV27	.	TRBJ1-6	TGTGCCAGCAGTACCTCTAGGGGAAGGAATTCACCCCTCCACTTT	CASSTSRGRNSPLHF
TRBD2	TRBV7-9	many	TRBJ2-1	TGTGCCAGCACCGCACTAGCGGAGACCGGGGGCAATGAGCAGTTCTTC	CASTALAETGGNEQFF
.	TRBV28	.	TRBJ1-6	TGTGCCAGCAGTTTATATGGACAGTTCTATAATTCACCCCTCCACTTT	CASSLYGQFYNSPLHF
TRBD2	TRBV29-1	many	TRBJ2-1	TGCAGCGTGTTGGGACTAGCGGGATACAATGAGCAGTTCTTC	CSVLGLAGYNEQFF
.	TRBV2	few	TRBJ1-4	TGTGCCAGCAGTGATGGGGATTCGAAAAAACTGTTTTTT	CASSDGDSKKLFF